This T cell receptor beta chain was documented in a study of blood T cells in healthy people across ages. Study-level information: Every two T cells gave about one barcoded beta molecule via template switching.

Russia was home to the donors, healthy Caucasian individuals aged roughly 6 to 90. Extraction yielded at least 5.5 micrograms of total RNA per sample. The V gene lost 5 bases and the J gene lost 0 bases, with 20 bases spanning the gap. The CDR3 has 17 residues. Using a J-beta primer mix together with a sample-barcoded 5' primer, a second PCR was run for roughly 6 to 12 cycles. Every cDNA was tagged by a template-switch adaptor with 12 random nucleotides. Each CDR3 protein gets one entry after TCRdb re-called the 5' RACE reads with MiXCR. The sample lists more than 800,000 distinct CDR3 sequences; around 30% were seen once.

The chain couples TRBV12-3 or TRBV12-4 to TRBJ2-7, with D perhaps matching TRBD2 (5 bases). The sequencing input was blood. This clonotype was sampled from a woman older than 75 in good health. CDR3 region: CASSPAPIGRRSYEQYF. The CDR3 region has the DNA TGTGCCAGCAGTCCAGCCCCGATAGGGAGACGCTCCTACGAGCAGTACTTC.